One and the same sample provided the 27 T cell receptor beta chains below, sequenced in a study of PD-1 blockade in classical Hodgkin lymphoma. All patients relapsed after autologous stem cell transplantation, and brentuximab vedotin exposure varied. Here immunoSEQ multiplex PCR was the method, and the copy in TCRdb shows in-frame clones only, minus some. The sample consists of 75,000 to 100,000 clones, 80% to 85% of them appearing once. The sample here was peripheral blood mononuclear cells (PBMCs), taken at baseline. The receptors originated from a human donor with classical Hodgkin lymphoma.

The genes are TRBV29-1 and TRBJ2-3; D gene unclear. There are 15 residues in the CDR3. The V and J ends lost 0 bases and 6 bases respectively, with 16 bases between them. CDR1 SQVTM and CDR2 ANQGSEA come from the germline V gene. The CDR3 loop reads CSVEDLGGAWDTQYF. DNA of the CDR3: TGCAGCGTTGAAGATTTGGGCGGTGCCTGGGATACGCAGTATTTT.

The V gene is TRBV20-1, the J gene TRBJ2-7; D may be TRBD1 (6 bases). Germline V gene data show CDR1 as DFQATT and CDR2 as SNEGSKA (reference sequence). The V and J ends lost 5 bases and 6 bases respectively, with 11 bases between them. This CDR3 has 11 amino acids. CDR3 nucleotides: TGCAGTGCTCACAGGGTGTTCGAGCAGTACTTC. Protein product: CSAHRVFEQYF.

This clone was seen a few times. The V call is TRBV18, the J call TRBJ2-7; 8 bases align to TRBD2. The junction had 3 bases not matched to a gene; V was cut back by 3 bases and J by 2 bases. This CDR3 comprises 14 residues. Germline CDR1 is KGHSH and CDR2 is LQKENI. CDR3 region: CASSPGLVAYEQYF. DNA of the CDR3: TGTGCCAGCTCACCGGGACTAGTAGCCTACGAGCAGTACTTC.

The V and J genes are TRBV7-9 and TRBJ1-4; 10 bases align to TRBD1. Losses at the gene ends were 4 bases for V and 5 bases for J; bases not matched to a gene: 7. This CDR3 is built from 16 residues. CDR1 and CDR2 from the germline V gene are SEHNR and FQNEAQ (reference sequence). The CDR3 spells CASSYPTGGPNEKLFF. The CDR3 DNA sequence: TGTGCCAGCAGCTACCCGACAGGGGGCCCGAATGAAAAACTGTTTTTT.

CDR3 loop: CASSLSTRMKTQYF. DNA of the CDR3: TGTGCCAGCAGTTTATCGACTAGGATGAAGACCCAGTACTTC. This sequence joins TRBV27 and TRBJ2-5; perhaps TRBD2 as D (6 bases). Germline V CDR1 and CDR2: MNHEY, SMNVEV (reference sequence). The CDR3 runs 14 residues. Trimming stripped 0 bases from V and 6 bases from J, with 11 bases between.

This CDR3 is CASSQEPSSMTGELFF. The CDR3 bases are TGCGCCAGCAGCCAAGAGCCCAGTAGCATGACCGGGGAGCTGTTTTTT. This sequence joins TRBV4-3 and TRBJ2-2, with D unresolved. Trimming pared 0 bases from V and 5 bases from J, leaving 13 bases between. CDR1 LGHNA and CDR2 YSLEER come from the germline V gene. The CDR3 covers 16 residues.

The CDR3 sequence: CASSYGLAGVSHEQYF. In DNA form, the CDR3 reads TGTGCCAGCAGCTACGGACTAGCGGGAGTAAGCCACGAGCAGTACTTC. J is TRBJ2-7 and V is TRBV5-6; 13 bases are a match to TRBD2. Germline V lookup: CDR1 SGHDT, CDR2 YYEEEE. V was clipped by 3 bases and J by 5 bases; unmatched bases: 8. The CDR3 is made up of 16 amino acids.

In this sample, this clone turned up a few times. The CDR3 loop reads CASSQVGASGMRTGELFF. The DNA of the CDR3 is TGTGCCAGCAGCCAAGTAGGGGCTAGCGGGATGAGGACCGGGGAGCTGTTTTTT. This chain connects TRBV7-9 to TRBJ2-2; 9 bases are a match to TRBD2. The germline CDR1 and CDR2 sequences are SEHNR and FQNEAQ (reference sequence). The CDR3 is made up of 18 amino acids. J gave up 5 bases and V 5 bases, and 15 bases lay outside the gene matches.

In nucleotides, the CDR3 is TGTGCCAGTAGTATAGGAGGTGGCGGACCTAACTATGGCTACACCTTC. Residues: CASSIGGGGPNYGYTF. The chain joins TRBV19 to TRBJ1-2, with D unresolved. Germline CDR1 is LNHDA and CDR2 is SQIVND (reference sequence). Trimming took off 1 base at V and 0 bases at J, with 12 bases between the two ends. CDR3 length: 16 amino acids.

This chain links TRBV7-2 with TRBJ2-3; a possible D gene is TRBD2 (5 bases). V was shortened by 7 bases and J by 4 bases, with 9 bases between the two germline ends. The germline V gene has CDR1 SGHTA and CDR2 FQGNSA. This CDR3 region has 12 residues. The CDR3 nucleotides read TGTGCCAGCAATTCGAGGGCAGATACGCAGTATTTT. This encodes CASNSRADTQYF.

Sample share makes this clone medium-sized. Other DNA sequences in the same sample also yield this CDR3. This chain joins TRBV28 and TRBJ2-3; perhaps TRBD2 as D (5 bases). This CDR3 is built from 14 residues. With 3 bases removed from V and 3 bases from J, the gap between germline ends came to 10 bases. In germline, CDR1 is MDHEN, CDR2 SYDVKM. CDR3 amino acids: CASSFVAGTDTQYF. CDR3 bases: TGTGCCAGCAGTTTCGTGGCGGGTACAGATACGCAGTATTTT.

CDR3 loop: CASSSSLYEQYF. CDR3 nucleotide sequence: TGTGCCAGCAGCTCCTCTCTTTACGAGCAGTACTTC. The chain recombines TRBV7-6 with TRBJ2-7; D call uncertain. CDR3 length equals 12 residues. From germline, CDR1 is SGHVS and CDR2 FNYEAQ. Deletions cut 4 bases from V and 4 bases from J, with 8 bases between.

The rearrangement joins TRBV28 to TRBJ2-7; possible D gene TRBD2, 6 bases. Germline V gene lookup returns CDR1 MDHEN and CDR2 SYDVKM. CDR3 length equals 14 residues. V was cut by 10 bases and J by 7 bases, with 23 bases left in between. The CDR3 protein is CATSLGLFTGEQYF. As DNA, the CDR3 is TGTGCCACTAGCCTAGGACTATTCACGGGGGAGCAGTACTTC.

CDR3 sequence (DNA): TGTGCCAGCAGCCCCACATGGATGGGGGCCGAGCAGTACTTC. Translating gives CASSPTWMGAEQYF. This chain connects TRBV14 to TRBJ2-7; tentative D call: TRBD1 (6 bases). V gave up 4 bases and J gave up 6 bases, with 16 bases separating them. Germline values: CDR1 SGHDN, CDR2 FVKESK. The CDR3 spans 14 residues.

The J gene is TRBJ1-2, the V gene TRBV28; 11 positions match TRBD1. Germline CDR1 and CDR2: MDHEN and SYDVKM. The CDR3 loop spans 14 amino acids. After removal of 3 bases from V and 8 bases from J, the junction contained 5 bases not matched to a gene. The chain's CDR3 is CASSFGTGGLGYTF. CDR3 bases: TGTGCCAGCAGTTTTGGGACAGGGGGTTTGGGCTACACCTTC.

The chain is built from TRBV29-1 and TRBJ2-4; 7 bases match TRBD1. V was clipped by 2 bases and J by 6 bases; unmatched bases: 7. Germline CDR1 is SQVTM and CDR2 is ANQGSEA. There are 14 residues in the CDR3. The CDR3 loop is CSVEIGTVGNIQYF. The CDR3 DNA reads TGCAGCGTTGAAATTGGGACAGTCGGAAACATTCAGTACTTC. The full variable domain, with the rest looked up from reference TRBV29-1 and TRBJ2-4, is SAVISQKPSRDICQRGTSLTIQCQVDSQVTMMFWYRQQPGQSLTLIATANQGSEATYESGFVIDKFPISRPNLTFSTLTVSNMSPEDSSIYLCSVEIGTVGNIQYFGAGTRLSVL.

This chain links TRBV11-3 with TRBJ2-7; maybe TRBD2 (6 bases). Germline V gene lookup returns CDR1 SGHNT and CDR2 YENEEA. The germline V and J ends were trimmed by 1 base and 4 bases, with 8 bases remaining between them. The CDR3 spans 13 residues. This chain's CDR3 is CASSLAGEYEQYF. The CDR3 DNA reads TGTGCCAGCAGCTTAGCGGGGGAGTACGAGCAGTACTTC. The whole variable domain, remainder taken from reference TRBV11-3 and TRBJ2-7, is EAGVVQSPRYKIIEKKQPVAFWCNPISGHNTLYWYLQNLGQGPELLIRYENEEAVDDSQLPKDRFSAERLKGVDSTLKIQPAELGDSAVYLCASSLAGEYEQYFGPGTRLTVT.

The chain carries TRBV4-2 and TRBJ1-6; 7 bases are shared with TRBD1. In germline, CDR1 is LGHNA, CDR2 YNFKEQ. With 0 bases clipped from V and 5 bases from J, the junction kept 7 bases outside the gene matches. The CDR3 contains 17 residues. This chain's CDR3 is CASSQERGGQNNSPLHF. The CDR3, as DNA: TGTGCCAGCAGCCAAGAGAGGGGGGGACAGAATAATTCACCCCTCCACTTT.

A few counts support this clone. The chain is built from TRBV2 and TRBJ2-7, with D unclear. V lost 3 bases, J lost 3 bases, and 6 bases lay in between. Germline loops: CDR1 SNHLY, CDR2 FYNNEI. The CDR3 has 12 amino acids. The chain's CDR3 is CASSDLGYEQYF. The CDR3 DNA is TGTGCCAGCAGTGATTTAGGCTACGAGCAGTACTTC.

This sequence joins TRBV6-6 and TRBJ2-1; TRBD2 agrees at 7 bases. The length of the CDR3 is 15 residues. V lost 0 bases to trimming and J lost 3 bases; unmatched junction nucleotides: 2. CDR1 is MNHNY and CDR2 is SVGAGI in the germline V gene (reference sequence). The CDR3 nucleotides read TGTGCCAGCAGTTACTCGAGGACTAGCTACAATGAGCAGTTCTTC. Amino acids: CASSYSRTSYNEQFF.

J is TRBJ2-7 and V is TRBV9, with TRBD2 matching over 8 bases. The CDR3 spans 15 residues. J gave up 7 bases and V 0 bases, and 9 bases lay outside the gene matches. Germline assignment: CDR1 SGDLS and CDR2 YYNGEE. CDR3 protein: CASSVGSGRTEEQYF. For the CDR3, the DNA is TGTGCCAGCAGCGTAGGAAGCGGGAGAACGGAGGAGCAGTACTTC.

This clone came up a few times. The chain carries TRBV30 and TRBJ1-2; maybe TRBD1 (6 bases). This CDR3 is 13 amino acids long. Germline lookup yields CDR1 GTSNPN and CDR2 SVGIG (reference sequence). The V end was cut by 5 bases, the J end by 4 bases, with 14 bases between. The CDR3 region has the DNA TGTGCCTGGGCGGGAGGACAGCCCTATGGCTACACCTTC. Residues: CAWAGGQPYGYTF.

A few counts support this clone. The V call is TRBV6-1, the J call TRBJ2-2, with D perhaps TRBD1 (5 bases). The CDR3 totals 15 residues. The germline gives CDR1 MNHNS, CDR2 SASEGT. V lost 6 bases to trimming and J lost 2 bases, with 13 bases between them. Written as DNA, the CDR3 is TGTGCCAGCAGGGTAGACAGAGCAAACACCGGGGAGCTGTTTTTT. Protein: CASRVDRANTGELFF.

The V and J genes are TRBV4-2 and TRBJ2-1; 12 nucleotides line up with TRBD2. The CDR3 consists of 18 residues. Losses at the gene ends were 0 bases for V and 5 bases for J; bases not matched to a gene: 8. The germline V gene has CDR1 LGHNA and CDR2 YNFKEQ. DNA of the CDR3: TGTGCCAGCAGCCAAGATTCCTTGACTAGCGGGAGAGACAATGAGCAGTTCTTC. This encodes CASSQDSLTSGRDNEQFF.

The chain has TRBV5-1 and TRBJ2-2; tentative D call: TRBD2 (5 bases). V lost 4 bases and J lost 5, with 12 bases in between. The CDR3 extends over 14 amino acids. The germline gives CDR1 SGHRS, CDR2 YFSETQ. Here the CDR3 reads CASSEGAVTGELFF. CDR3 DNA sequence: TGCGCCAGCAGCGAGGGAGCGGTTACCGGGGAGCTGTTTTTT.

The J gene is TRBJ2-7, the V gene TRBV10-3; D perhaps matches TRBD2 (5 bases). The V end lost 5 bases, the J end lost 0 bases, and 11 bases lay between the germline ends. Looked up from germline, CDR1 is ENHRY and CDR2 is SYGVKD. This CDR3 region has 14 residues. CDR3 residues: CAISHSESSYEQYF. CDR3 DNA: TGTGCCATCAGTCATAGCGAGAGCTCCTACGAGCAGTACTTC.

The chain combines TRBV5-6 with TRBJ1-3; a weak D match, TRBD1 (6 bases). Germline CDR1 and CDR2: SGHDT and YYEEEE. The CDR3 spans 14 residues. In DNA form, the CDR3 reads TGTGCTACCGCAGGGGCCCTTACTGGAAACACCATATATTTT. Its translation is CATAGALTGNTIYF.